A selection of T cell receptor beta chains follows, all from one sample in a study of blood T cell repertoires in COVID-19. Some clones are missing from TCRdb's copy, which holds only in-frame ones; the method was immunoSEQ multiplex PCR. Here the sample spans around 100,000 clones, around 86% being singletons. The material sequenced was peripheral blood. All receptors come from a man between 65 and 85 years old with acute or convalescent COVID-19. Both conserved end residues are part of each CDR3. Each record gives: D gene, clone size, V gene, J gene, CDR3 DNA, CDR3 protein. A D gene is named only where the DNA matches it firmly. The size of a clone is reported for some rows only, either as once, few or many, or as a class for expanded clones.

d_call: -; clone_size: -; v_call: TRBV30; j_call: TRBJ2-7; cdr3_nt: TGTGCCTGGAGCCATCCGGGACATCCCTACGAGCAGTACTTC; cdr3_aa: CAWSHPGHPYEQYF
d_call: TRBD1; clone_size: -; v_call: TRBV5-1; j_call: TRBJ2-7; cdr3_nt: TGCGCCAGCAGCAAGGCCGGACAGGGGGACTCTGAGGAGCAGTACTTC; cdr3_aa: CASSKAGQGDSEEQYF
d_call: -; clone_size: -; v_call: TRBV19; j_call: TRBJ1-3; cdr3_nt: TGTGCCAGTAGTAAGACAGTCTCTGGAAACACCATATATTTT; cdr3_aa: CASSKTVSGNTIYF
d_call: TRBD1; clone_size: few; v_call: TRBV11-2; j_call: TRBJ1-6; cdr3_nt: TGTGCCAGCAGACCCGGGACAGGGAATTCACCCCTCCACTTT; cdr3_aa: CASRPGTGNSPLHF
d_call: -; clone_size: -; v_call: TRBV4-2; j_call: TRBJ1-5; cdr3_nt: TGTGCCAGCAGCCAAGAAGTGGGCAGCGGGGGCAATCAGCCCCAGCATTTT; cdr3_aa: CASSQEVGSGGNQPQHF
d_call: TRBD1; clone_size: -; v_call: TRBV19; j_call: TRBJ1-2; cdr3_nt: TGTGCCAGTAGGACCACAGGGGGCGCTTATGGCTACACCTTC; cdr3_aa: CASRTTGGAYGYTF
d_call: -; clone_size: -; v_call: TRBV9; j_call: TRBJ1-3; cdr3_nt: TGTGCCAGCACCCTAGGTAGAGGGAGCTTTGGAAACACCATATATTTT; cdr3_aa: CASTLGRGSFGNTIYF
d_call: TRBD1; clone_size: -; v_call: TRBV29-1; j_call: TRBJ1-1; cdr3_nt: TGCAGCGTTGCCTTGGGACAGATTAACACTGAAGCTTTCTTT; cdr3_aa: CSVALGQINTEAFF
d_call: TRBD1; clone_size: few; v_call: TRBV30; j_call: TRBJ2-2; cdr3_nt: TGTGCCTGGAGTGTAAACTTCGGACAGGGAGGATCGCCCGGGGAGCTGTTTTTT; cdr3_aa: CAWSVNFGQGGSPGELFF
d_call: -; clone_size: -; v_call: TRBV21-1; j_call: TRBJ1-5; cdr3_nt: TGTGCCAGCGGACCTCCGGGGGAGTATAGCAATCAGCCCCAGCATTTT; cdr3_aa: CASGPPGEYSNQPQHF
d_call: -; clone_size: -; v_call: TRBV29-1; j_call: TRBJ1-1; cdr3_nt: TGCAGCGTCCGCGTAACAGGGATAAACACTGAAGCTTTCTTT; cdr3_aa: CSVRVTGINTEAFF
d_call: -; clone_size: -; v_call: TRBV7-9; j_call: TRBJ2-6; cdr3_nt: TGTGCCAGCAGCTTAGCGCAGAGGGCTGGGGCCAACGTCCTGACTTTC; cdr3_aa: CASSLAQRAGANVLTF
d_call: TRBD2; clone_size: -; v_call: TRBV9; j_call: TRBJ2-3; cdr3_nt: TGTGCCAGCAAGAAGACTAGCGGGGGGGCAGATACGCAGTATTTT; cdr3_aa: CASKKTSGGADTQYF
d_call: TRBD1; clone_size: -; v_call: TRBV15; j_call: TRBJ2-2; cdr3_nt: TGTGCCACCAGCGTCCGGGACAGGGGTCTAGGCGGGGAGCTGTTTTTT; cdr3_aa: CATSVRDRGLGGELFF